Described below is a single T cell receptor beta chain sequence and its context. The antigen is undetermined. Germline V gene sequence: CDR1 MGHRA, CDR2 YSYEKL. V was pared by 4 bases and J by 7 bases, with 4 bases of the junction left unmatched. The length of the CDR3 is 15 residues. Treatment here: oral pan-JAK inhibitor, 5-10 mg twice daily. This record comes from a study of CD8+ T cells in alopecia areata. Study-level results: Compared with normal scalp, lesional scalp had higher clonality and more expanded CD8+ clones. Among the 100 top clones, expanded CD8+ clones, like scalp clonality, were significantly decreased by tofacitinib.

Sequencing relied on a cDNA template that was reverse transcribed from extracted RNA. Assay: immunoSEQ multiplex PCR; the TCRdb copy retains only in-frame clones and omits some. The repertoire holds 75,000 to 80,000 clones, with approximately 64% as singletons. The V call is TRBV4-1, the J call TRBJ2-1; 13 nucleotides line up with TRBD2. This sequence originates from a human donor with alopecia areata. The source material was CD8+ T cells sorted from blood, sampled at week 24, from a patient treated with tofacitinib. The CDR3 sequence: CASSPTSGRWNEQFF. DNA for the CDR3: TGCGCCAGCAGCCCGACTAGCGGGAGGTGGAATGAGCAGTTCTTC.